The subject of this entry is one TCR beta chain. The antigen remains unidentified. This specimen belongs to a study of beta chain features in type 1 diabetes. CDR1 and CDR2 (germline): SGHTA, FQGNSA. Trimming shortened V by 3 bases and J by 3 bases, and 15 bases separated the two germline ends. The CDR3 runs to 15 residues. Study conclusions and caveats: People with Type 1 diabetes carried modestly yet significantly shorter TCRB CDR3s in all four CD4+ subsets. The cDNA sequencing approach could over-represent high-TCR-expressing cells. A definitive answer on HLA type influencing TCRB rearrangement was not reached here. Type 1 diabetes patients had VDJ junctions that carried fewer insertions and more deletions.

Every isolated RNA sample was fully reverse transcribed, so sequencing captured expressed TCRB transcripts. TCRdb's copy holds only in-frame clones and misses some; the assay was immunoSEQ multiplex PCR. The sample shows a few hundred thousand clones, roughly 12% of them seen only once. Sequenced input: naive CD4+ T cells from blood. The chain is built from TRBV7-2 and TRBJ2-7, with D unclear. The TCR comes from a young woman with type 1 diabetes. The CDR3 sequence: CASSLVKQGVYEQYF. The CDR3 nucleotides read TGTGCCAGCAGCTTGGTGAAACAAGGAGTCTACGAGCAGTACTTC.